These 3 T cell receptor beta chains share one sample of origin, sequenced in a study of T cell changes during pregnancy in multiple sclerosis (dated by TCRdb to between 2018 and 2021). Libraries were built with the immunoSEQ multiplex PCR assay. The source is immuneACCESS, and TCRdb retained only in-frame sequences with V and J called. Part of the clones is not carried over; for the studies checked, unresolved V genes explain less than half of this, and the remainder is unexplained. The sample profile shows tens of thousands of clones; around 89% of them were found once. The top ten clonotypes cover roughly 0.9% of the sample. The sample was peripheral blood, taken in the first trimester of pregnancy. All receptors derive from a female donor in good health, enrolled as a control in a pregnancy study.

V and J are TRBV4-3 and TRBJ1-5, with D unclear. The germline gives CDR1 LGHNA, CDR2 YSLEER. Trimming pared 0 bases from V and 4 bases from J, leaving 7 bases between. This CDR3 contains 14 residues. CDR3 coding DNA: TGCGCCAGCAGCCAAGACAGGTATAATCAGCCCCAGCATTTT. Its translation: CASSQDRYNQPQHF.

The V gene is TRBV6-4, the J gene TRBJ2-2; maybe TRBD2 (5 bases). Germline V gene data show CDR1 as MRHNA and CDR2 as SNTAGT. V gave up 0 bases and J gave up 1 base, with 6 bases separating them. CDR3 length: 15 residues. This chain's CDR3 is CASSDSAGNTGELFF. The CDR3 DNA reads TGTGCCAGCAGTGACTCCGCGGGGAACACCGGGGAGCTGTTTTTT.

This clone was observed a single time. The chain joins TRBV6-4 to TRBJ2-2; D gene unclear. The V and J ends lost 8 bases and 0 bases respectively, with 7 bases between them. CDR1 and CDR2 from the germline V gene are MRHNA and SNTAGT. The CDR3 has 13 amino acids. CDR3: CASSPANTGELFF. The CDR3, as DNA: TGTGCCAGCTCTCCCGCGAACACCGGGGAGCTGTTTTTT.